The text below deals with one T cell receptor beta chain. Its antigen is currently unknown. The data were obtained in a study of CD8+ T cells in alopecia areata. Findings of the study overall: In lesional scalp, particularly from alopecia totalis/universalis, clonality was higher than in normal scalp.

RNA extraction and reverse transcription yielded cDNA as sequencing template. Produced via immunoSEQ multiplex PCR; TCRdb's table is partial and in-frame only. The sample contains a few hundred thousand clones, approximately 53% of which appear only once. Per germline, CDR1 LNHDA and CDR2 SQIVND (reference sequence). V lost 0 bases and J lost 0, with 6 bases in between. The CDR3 totals 15 residues. The sample consisted of CD8+ T cells sorted from blood. The clonotype comes from a human donor in good health. The J gene is TRBJ2-1, the V gene TRBV19, with no clear D. CDR3 sequence: CASSIDGSSYNEQFF. The DNA for the CDR3 is TGTGCCAGTAGTATAGACGGAAGCTCCTACAATGAGCAGTTCTTC.